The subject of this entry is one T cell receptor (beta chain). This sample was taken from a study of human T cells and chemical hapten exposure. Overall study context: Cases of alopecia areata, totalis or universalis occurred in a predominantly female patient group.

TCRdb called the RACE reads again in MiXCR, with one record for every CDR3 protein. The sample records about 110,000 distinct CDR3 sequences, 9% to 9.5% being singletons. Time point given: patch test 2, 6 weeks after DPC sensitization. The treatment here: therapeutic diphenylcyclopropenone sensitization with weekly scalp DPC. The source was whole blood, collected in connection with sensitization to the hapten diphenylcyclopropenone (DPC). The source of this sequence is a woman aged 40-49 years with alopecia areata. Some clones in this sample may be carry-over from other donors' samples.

This CDR3 reads CASSWRQIQETQYF. CDR3 bases: TGCGCCAGCAGCTGGAGACAGATCCAAGAGACCCAGTACTTC. The chain joins TRBV5-1 to TRBJ2-5; tentatively, D is TRBD1 (5 bases). This CDR3 is 14 amino acids long. The V and J ends lost 3 bases and 1 base respectively, with 10 bases between them. The germline gives CDR1 SGHRS, CDR2 YFSETQ.